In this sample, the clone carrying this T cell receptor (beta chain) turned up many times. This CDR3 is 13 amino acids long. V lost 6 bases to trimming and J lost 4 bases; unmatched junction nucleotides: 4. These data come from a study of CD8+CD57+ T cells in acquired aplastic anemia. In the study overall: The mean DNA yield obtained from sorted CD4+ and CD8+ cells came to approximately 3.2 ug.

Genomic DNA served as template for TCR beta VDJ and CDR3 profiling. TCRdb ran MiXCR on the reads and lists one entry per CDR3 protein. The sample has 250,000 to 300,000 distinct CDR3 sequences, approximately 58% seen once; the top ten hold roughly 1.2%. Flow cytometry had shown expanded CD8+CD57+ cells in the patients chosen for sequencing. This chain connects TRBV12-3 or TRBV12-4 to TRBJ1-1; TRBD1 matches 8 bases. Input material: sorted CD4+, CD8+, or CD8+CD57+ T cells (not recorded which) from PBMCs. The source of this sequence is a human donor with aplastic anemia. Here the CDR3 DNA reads TGTGCCAGCAGAGAACAGGGGGGCACTGAAGCTTTCTTT. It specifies CASREQGGTEAFF.